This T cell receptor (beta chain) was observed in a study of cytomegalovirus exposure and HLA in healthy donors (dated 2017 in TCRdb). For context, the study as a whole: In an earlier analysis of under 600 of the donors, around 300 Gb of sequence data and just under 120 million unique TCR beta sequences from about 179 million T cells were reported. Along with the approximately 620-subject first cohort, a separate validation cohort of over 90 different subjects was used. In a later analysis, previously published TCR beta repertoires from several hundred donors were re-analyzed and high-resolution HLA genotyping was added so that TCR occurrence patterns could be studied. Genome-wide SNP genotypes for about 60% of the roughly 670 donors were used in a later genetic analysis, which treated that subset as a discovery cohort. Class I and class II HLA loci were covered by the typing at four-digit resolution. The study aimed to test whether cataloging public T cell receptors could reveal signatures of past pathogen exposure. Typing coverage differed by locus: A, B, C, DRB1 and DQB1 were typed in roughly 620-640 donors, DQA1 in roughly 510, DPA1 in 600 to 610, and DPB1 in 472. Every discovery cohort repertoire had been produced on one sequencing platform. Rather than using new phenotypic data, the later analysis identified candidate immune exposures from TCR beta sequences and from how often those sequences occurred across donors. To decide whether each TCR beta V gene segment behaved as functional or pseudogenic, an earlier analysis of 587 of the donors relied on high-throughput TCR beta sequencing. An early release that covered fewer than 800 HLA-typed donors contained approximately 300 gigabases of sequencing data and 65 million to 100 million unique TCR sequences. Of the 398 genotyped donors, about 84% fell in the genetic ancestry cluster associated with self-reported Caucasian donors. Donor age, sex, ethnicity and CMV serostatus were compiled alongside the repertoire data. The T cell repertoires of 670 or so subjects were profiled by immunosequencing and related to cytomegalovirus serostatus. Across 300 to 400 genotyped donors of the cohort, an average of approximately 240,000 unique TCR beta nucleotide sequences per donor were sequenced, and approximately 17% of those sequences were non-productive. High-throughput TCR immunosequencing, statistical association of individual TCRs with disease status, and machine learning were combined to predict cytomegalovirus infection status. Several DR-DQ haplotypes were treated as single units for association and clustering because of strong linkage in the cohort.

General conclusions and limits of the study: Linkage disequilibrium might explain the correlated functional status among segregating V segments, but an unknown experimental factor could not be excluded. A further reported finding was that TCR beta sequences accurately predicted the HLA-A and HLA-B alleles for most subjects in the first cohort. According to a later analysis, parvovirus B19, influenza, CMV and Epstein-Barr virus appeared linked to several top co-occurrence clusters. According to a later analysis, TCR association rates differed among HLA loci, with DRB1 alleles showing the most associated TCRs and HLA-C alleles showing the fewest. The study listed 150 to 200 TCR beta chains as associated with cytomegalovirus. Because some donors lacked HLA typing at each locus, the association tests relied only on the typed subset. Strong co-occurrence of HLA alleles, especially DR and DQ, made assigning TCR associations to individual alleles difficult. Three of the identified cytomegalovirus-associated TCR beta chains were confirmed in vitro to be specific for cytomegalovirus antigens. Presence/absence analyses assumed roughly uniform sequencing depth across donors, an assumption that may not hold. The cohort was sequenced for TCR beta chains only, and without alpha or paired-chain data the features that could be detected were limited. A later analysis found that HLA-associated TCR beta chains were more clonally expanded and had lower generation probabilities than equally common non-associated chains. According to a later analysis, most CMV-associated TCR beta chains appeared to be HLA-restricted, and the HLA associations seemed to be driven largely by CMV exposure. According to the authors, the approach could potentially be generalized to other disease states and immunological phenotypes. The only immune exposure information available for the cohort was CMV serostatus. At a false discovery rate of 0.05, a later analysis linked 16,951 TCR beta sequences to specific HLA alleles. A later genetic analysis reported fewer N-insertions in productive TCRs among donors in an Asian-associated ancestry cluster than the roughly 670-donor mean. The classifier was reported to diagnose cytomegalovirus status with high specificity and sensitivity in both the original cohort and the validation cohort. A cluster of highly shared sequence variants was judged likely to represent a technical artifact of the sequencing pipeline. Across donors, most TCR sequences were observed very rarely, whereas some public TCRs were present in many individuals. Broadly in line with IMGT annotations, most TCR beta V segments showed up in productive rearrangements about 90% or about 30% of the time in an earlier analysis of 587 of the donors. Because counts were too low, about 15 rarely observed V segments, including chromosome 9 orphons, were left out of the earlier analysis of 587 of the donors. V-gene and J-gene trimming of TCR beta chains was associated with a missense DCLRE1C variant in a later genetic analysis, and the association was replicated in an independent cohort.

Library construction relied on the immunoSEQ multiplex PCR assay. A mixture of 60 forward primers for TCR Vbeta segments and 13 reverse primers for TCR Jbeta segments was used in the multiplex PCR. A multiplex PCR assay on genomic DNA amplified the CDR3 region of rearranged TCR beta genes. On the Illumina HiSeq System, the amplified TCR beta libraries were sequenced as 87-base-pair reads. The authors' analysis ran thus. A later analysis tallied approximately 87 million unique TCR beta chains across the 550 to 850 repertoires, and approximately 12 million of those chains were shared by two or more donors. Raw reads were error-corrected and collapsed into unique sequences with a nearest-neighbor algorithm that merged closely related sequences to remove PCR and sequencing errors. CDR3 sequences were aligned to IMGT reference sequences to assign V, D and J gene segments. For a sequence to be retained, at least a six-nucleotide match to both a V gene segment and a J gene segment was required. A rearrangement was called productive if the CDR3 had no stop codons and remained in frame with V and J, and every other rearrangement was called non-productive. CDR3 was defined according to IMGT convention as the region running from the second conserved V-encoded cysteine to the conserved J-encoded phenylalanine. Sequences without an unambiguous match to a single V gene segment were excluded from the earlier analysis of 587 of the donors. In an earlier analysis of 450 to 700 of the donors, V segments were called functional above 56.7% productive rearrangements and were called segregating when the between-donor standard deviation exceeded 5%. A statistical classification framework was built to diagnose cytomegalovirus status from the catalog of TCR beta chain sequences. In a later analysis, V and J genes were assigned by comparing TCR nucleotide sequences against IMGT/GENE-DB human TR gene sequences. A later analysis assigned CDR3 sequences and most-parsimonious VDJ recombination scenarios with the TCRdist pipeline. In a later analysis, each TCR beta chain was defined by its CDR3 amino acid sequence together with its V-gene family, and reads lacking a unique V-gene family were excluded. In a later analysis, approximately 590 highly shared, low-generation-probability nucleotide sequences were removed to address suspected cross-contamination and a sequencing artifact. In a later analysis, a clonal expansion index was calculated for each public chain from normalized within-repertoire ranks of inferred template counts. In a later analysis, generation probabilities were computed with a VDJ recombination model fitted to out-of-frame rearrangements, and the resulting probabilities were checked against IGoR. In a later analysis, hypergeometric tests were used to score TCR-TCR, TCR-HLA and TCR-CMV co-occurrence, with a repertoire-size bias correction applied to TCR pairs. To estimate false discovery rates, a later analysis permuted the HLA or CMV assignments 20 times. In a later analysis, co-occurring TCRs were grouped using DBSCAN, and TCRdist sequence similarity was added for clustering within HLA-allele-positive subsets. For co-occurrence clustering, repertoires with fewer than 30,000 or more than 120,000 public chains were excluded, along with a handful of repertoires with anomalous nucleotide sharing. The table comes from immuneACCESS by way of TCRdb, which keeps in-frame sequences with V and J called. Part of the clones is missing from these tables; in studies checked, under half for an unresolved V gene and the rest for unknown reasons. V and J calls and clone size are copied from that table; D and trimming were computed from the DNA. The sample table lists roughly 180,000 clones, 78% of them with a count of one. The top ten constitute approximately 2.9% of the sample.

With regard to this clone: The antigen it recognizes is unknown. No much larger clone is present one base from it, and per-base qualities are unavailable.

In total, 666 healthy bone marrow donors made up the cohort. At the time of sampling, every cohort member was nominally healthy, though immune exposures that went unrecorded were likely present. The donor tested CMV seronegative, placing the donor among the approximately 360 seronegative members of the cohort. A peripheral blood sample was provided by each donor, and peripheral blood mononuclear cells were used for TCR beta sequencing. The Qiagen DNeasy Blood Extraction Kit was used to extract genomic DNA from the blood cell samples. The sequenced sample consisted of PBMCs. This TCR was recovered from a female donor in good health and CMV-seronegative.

The sequenced DNA is TGCGCCAGCAGCCGGGCGGGACAGGGAGTGGATACGCAGTATTTT. Protein translation: CASSRAGQGVDTQYF. The V gene is TRBV5-1 and the J gene is TRBJ2-3, and 9 junction bases match TRBD1. The CDR3 sequence holds 15 residues, the cysteine and phenylalanine included. Just the 45-base CDR3 DNA is kept, in frame starting at base 1. Relative to germline, V is missing 4 bases and J is missing 6 bases, with 9 bases of the junction outside any gene match. The germline V gene gives CDR1 as SGHRS and CDR2 as YFSETQ.